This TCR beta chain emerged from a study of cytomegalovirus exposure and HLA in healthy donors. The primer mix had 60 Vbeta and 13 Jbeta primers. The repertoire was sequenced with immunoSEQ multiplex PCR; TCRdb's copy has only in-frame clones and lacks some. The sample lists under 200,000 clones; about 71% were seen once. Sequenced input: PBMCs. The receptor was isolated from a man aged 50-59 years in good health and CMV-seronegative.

The CDR3 spells CASSAGTGEGYEQYF. CDR3 bases: TGTGCCAGCAGTGCCGGGACAGGGGAAGGCTACGAGCAGTACTTC. V usage is TRBV27 and J usage is TRBJ2-5; TRBD1 matches at 10 bases. The J call could be wrong; TRBJ2-7 is a better fit for the DNA end. The CDR3 contains 15 residues. Germline CDR1 MNHEY, CDR2 SMNVEV (reference sequence).